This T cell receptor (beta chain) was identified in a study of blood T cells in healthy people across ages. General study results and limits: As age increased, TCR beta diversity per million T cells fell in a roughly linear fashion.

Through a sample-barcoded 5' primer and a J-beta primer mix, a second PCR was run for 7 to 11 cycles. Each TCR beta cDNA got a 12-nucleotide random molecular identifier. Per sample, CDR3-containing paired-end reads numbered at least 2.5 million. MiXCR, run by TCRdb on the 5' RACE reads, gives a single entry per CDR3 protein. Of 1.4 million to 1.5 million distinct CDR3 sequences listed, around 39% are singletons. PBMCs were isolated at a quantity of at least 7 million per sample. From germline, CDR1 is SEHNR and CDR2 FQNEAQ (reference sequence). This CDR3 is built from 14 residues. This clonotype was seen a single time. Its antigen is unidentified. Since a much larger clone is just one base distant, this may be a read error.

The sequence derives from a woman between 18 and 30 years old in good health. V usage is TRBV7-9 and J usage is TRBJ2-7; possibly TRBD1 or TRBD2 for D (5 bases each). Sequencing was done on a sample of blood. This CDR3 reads CVSSPTLGRDEQYF. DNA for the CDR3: TGTGTCAGCAGCCCCACTTTGGGGCGGGACGAGCAGTACTTC.